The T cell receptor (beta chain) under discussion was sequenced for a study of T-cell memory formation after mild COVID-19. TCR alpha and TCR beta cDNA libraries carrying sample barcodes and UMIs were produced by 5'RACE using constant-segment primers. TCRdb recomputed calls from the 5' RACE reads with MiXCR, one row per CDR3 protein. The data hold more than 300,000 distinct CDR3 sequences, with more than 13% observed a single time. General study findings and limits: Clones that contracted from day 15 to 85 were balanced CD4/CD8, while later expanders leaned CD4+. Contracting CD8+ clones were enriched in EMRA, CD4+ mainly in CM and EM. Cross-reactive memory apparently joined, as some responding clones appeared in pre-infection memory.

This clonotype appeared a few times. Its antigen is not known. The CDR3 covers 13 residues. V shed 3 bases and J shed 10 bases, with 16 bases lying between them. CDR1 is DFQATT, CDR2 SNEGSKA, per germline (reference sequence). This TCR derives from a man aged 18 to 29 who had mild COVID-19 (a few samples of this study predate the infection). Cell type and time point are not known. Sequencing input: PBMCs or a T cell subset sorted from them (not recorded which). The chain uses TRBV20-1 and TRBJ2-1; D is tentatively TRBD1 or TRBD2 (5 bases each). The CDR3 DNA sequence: TGCAGTGCTAGGAGGGGTCCTTCCGCCGAGCAGTTCTTC. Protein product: CSARRGPSAEQFF.